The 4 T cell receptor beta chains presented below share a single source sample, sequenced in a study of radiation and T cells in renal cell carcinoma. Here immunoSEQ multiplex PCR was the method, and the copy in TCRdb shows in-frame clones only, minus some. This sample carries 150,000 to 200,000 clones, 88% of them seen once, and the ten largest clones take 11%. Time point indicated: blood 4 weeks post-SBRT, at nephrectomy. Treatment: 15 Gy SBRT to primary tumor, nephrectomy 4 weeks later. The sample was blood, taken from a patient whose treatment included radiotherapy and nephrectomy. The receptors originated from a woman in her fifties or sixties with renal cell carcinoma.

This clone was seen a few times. As DNA, the CDR3 is TGTGCCAGCAGCCGGGAGGGGGCTAATCAGCCCCAGCATTTT. It is translated as CASSREGANQPQHF. The chain recombines TRBV7-2 with TRBJ1-5; 7 bases align to TRBD1. Germline CDR1 is SGHTA and CDR2 is FQGNSA. V lost 5 bases and J lost 4; bases outside the gene matches: 5. This CDR3 region has 14 residues.

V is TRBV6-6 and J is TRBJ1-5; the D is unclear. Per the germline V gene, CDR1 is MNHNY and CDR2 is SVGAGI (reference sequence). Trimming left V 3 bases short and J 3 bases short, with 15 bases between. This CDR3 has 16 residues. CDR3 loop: CASSYPPRGDNQPQHF. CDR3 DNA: TGTGCCAGCAGTTATCCCCCTCGGGGAGACAATCAGCCCCAGCATTTT.

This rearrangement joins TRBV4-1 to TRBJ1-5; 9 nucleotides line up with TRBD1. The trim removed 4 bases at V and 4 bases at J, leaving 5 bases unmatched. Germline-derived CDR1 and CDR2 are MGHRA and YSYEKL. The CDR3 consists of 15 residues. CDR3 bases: TGCGCCAGCAGCCCGAGGGACAGGGTGAATCAGCCCCAGCATTTT. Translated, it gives CASSPRDRVNQPQHF.

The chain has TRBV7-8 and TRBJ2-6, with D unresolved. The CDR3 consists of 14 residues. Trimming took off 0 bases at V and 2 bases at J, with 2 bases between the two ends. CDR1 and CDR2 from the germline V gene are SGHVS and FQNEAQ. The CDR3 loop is CASSLATGANVLTF. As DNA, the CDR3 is TGTGCCAGCAGCTTAGCAACTGGGGCCAACGTCCTGACTTTC.